This record concerns one T cell receptor beta chain sequence. The V gene lost 6 bases and the J gene lost 3 bases, with 15 bases spanning the gap. This CDR3 is built from 14 residues. CDR1 MNHEY and CDR2 SMNVEV come from the germline V gene (reference sequence). In the source study's methods: Cell counts per sample came from amplifying reference gene primers. This table comes from immunoSEQ multiplex PCR, and its TCRdb copy is limited to in-frame clones, with some not included. V, J and clone size are those of that table, while D and trimming were read from the DNA. The sample contains around 100,000 clones, roughly 81% of which appear only once. These data originate in a study of blood T cell repertoires in COVID-19. Whole-study context: The analysed material was cDNA or gDNA that came from T cells, B-cell-depleted T cells, or PBMCs.

Material for sequencing was peripheral blood. This chain connects TRBV27 to TRBJ2-7, with D perhaps TRBD1 (7 bases). The origin of this receptor is a man aged 35 to 55 with acute or convalescent COVID-19. This chain's CDR3 is CASSPTQGGYEQYF. The CDR3 nucleotides are TGTGCCAGCAGCCCTACCCAGGGGGGCTACGAGCAGTACTTC.